This TCR beta chain was recovered during a study of identical twins. TCRdb redid the calling of the 5' RACE reads with MiXCR, one entry per CDR3 protein. The table lists roughly 700,000 distinct CDR3 sequences, around 8.3% of them singletons, with 0.8% to 1% in the top ten. Germline CDR1 SGHTA, CDR2 FQGNSA. The CDR3 covers 15 residues. Trimming removed 1 base from V and 1 base from J, with 9 bases in between. These data are also associated with another study on yellow fever vaccine responses in identical twins.

The sample consisted of PBMCs. V and J are TRBV7-2 and TRBJ2-3; D remains unclear. The sequence was collected from a woman aged 18-35 years in good health. The CDR3 loop is CASSLVILGTDTQYF. CDR3 nucleotides: TGTGCCAGCAGCTTAGTAATTTTGGGCACAGATACGCAGTATTTT.